This T cell receptor (beta chain) was documented in a study of T cell repertoires in cytomegalovirus infection. Study details: In the study, CMV epitopes included recently identified HLA-C-restricted and well-studied HLA-B-restricted ones. It was the public TCR beta signatures that indicated both CMV infection and matching HLA type. Overall study findings and caveats: There were carriers of CMV plus the relevant HLA, and cumulative public TCR beta family frequency identified them. The ex vivo response showed dominance by HLA-C-restricted CMV-specific TCR beta clonotypes.

TCRdb analysed the reads with MiXCR anew, one entry per CDR3 protein. The table has approximately 910,000 distinct CDR3 sequences, less than 35% seen once; the top ten hold about an eighth. As to this clonotype: Its target is not known.

The receptor's source is a human donor in good health (CMV status not recorded). Some clones in this sample may be carry-over from other donors' samples. The sample here was cultured CD8+ T cells from PBMCs, taken from culture after CMV antigen stimulation.

Here the CDR3 reads CASSLLTDYEAFF. The CDR3 nucleotides are TGTGCCAGCAGCTTGTTGACCGATTATGAAGCTTTCTTT. The V call is TRBV5-6, the J call TRBJ1-1; no reliable D call. The CDR3 spans 13 residues. Germline values: CDR1 SGHDT, CDR2 YYEEEE. The V gene lost 1 base and the J gene lost 7 bases, with 11 bases spanning the gap.